This TCR beta chain was observed in a study of vaccination and CD4 T cells after COVID-19. Study in general: With 10 or so mild cases and one severe, convalescent patients were SARS-CoV-2 positive by nasal swab PCR. Convalescent cases consisted of six males and four females, of whom two were Hispanic.

In the case of this clonotype: Its specificity is unknown.

The length of the CDR3 is 15 residues. J gave up 1 base and V 5 bases, and 5 bases lay outside the gene matches. Treatment in this sample: approximately 9-day PBMC culture with coronavirus spike peptide pools or control peptides (ViraFEST assay). IL-2 (around 9 IU/ml) and peptide pools (around 10 ug/ml) were added to cultures of under 2.5 million PBMCs per well. An Oncomine TCR Beta short-read assay was used to sequence the DNA from cultured CD4+ T cells. Using its own MiXCR run on the PCR reads, TCRdb lists one record per CDR3 protein. The sample carries roughly 18,000 distinct CDR3 sequences, 53% recorded once.

The V gene is TRBV12-3 or TRBV12-4, the J gene TRBJ1-2; 9 bases fit TRBD1. The material was CD4+ T cells from blood, cultured in vitro, obtained before SARS-CoV-2 vaccination. The clonotype comes from a human donor who had recovered from COVID-19. The CDR3 DNA is TGTGCCAGCAGTACAGGGACAGGGAATAACTATGGCTACACCTTC. Translation gives CASSTGTGNNYGYTF.